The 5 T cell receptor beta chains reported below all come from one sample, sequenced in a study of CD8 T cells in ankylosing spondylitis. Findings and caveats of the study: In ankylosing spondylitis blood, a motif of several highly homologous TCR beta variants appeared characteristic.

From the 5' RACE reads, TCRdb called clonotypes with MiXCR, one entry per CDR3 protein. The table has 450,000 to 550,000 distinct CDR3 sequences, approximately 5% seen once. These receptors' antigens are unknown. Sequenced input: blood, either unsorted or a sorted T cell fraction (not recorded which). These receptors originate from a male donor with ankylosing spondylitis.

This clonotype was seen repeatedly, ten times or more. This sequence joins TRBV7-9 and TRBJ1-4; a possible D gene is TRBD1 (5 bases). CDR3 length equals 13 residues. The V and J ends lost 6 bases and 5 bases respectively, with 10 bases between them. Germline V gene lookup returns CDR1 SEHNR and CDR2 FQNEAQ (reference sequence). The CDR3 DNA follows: TGTGCCAGCAGGCGGGACCCCAATGAAAAACTGTTTTTT. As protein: CASRRDPNEKLFF.

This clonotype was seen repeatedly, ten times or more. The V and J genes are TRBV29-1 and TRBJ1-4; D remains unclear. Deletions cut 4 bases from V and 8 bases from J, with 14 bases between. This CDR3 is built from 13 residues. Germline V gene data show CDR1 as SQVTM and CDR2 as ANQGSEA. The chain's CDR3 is CSVGWRDREKLFF. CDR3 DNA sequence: TGCAGCGTTGGTTGGAGGGATCGGGAAAAACTGTTTTTT.

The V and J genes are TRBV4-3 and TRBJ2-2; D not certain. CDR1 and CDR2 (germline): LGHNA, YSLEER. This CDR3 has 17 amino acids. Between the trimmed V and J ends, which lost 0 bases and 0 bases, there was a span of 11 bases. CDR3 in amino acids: CASSQDPLTANTGELFF. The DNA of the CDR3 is TGCGCCAGCAGCCAAGATCCCCTTACGGCGAACACCGGGGAGCTGTTTTTT.

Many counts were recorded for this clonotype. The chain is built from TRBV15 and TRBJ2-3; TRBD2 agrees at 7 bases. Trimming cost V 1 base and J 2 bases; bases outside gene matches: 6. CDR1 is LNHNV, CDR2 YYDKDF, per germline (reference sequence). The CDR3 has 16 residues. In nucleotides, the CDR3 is TGTGCCACCAGCAGAGGGGAGGGAGAGTACACAGATACGCAGTATTTT. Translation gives CATSRGEGEYTDTQYF.

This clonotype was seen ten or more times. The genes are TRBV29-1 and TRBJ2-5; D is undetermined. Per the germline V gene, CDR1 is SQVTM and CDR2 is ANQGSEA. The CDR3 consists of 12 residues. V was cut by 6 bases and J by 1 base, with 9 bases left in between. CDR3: CSVARSQETQYF. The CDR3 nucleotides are TGCAGCGTGGCGCGCAGCCAAGAGACCCAGTACTTC.